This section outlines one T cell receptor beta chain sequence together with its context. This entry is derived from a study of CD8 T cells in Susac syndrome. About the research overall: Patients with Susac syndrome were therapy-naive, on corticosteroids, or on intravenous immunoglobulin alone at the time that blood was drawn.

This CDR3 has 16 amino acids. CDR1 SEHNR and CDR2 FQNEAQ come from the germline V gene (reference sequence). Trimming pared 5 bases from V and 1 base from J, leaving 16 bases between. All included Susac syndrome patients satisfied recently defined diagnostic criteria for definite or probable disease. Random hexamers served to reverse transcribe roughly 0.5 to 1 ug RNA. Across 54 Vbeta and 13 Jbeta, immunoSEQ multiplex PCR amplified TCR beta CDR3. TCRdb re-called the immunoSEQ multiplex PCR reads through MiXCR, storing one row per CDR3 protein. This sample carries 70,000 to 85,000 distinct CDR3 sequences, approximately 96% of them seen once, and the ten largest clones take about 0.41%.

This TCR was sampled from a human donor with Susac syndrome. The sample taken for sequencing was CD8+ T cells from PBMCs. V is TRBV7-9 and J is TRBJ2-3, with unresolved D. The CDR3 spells CASSQFTFTGTDTQYF. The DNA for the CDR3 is TGTGCCAGCAGCCAATTCACCTTCACGGGCACAGATACGCAGTATTTT. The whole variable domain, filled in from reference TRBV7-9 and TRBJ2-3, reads DTGVSQNPRHKITKRGQNVTFRCDPISEHNRLYWYRQTLGQGPEFLTYFQNEAQLEKSRLLSDRFSAERPKGSFSTLEIQRTEQGDSAMYLCASSQFTFTGTDTQYFGPGTRLTVL.